This TCR beta chain is drawn from a study of cytotoxic CD8 clonotypes in ibrutinib-treated CLL listed by TCRdb under 2021. Regarding the complete study: The cohort had over ten relapsed/refractory and some 15 treatment-naive patients; 17 were IGHV unmutated. Partial responses were observed in about 24 patients and complete responses in 2; after a median follow-up of around 64 months, remission was maintained in 14 patients and progression was observed in roughly twelve. The response samples were drawn at a median of approximately 11 months into treatment, with a range of roughly 6 to 40 months. An average of approximately 260,000 productive templates and some 100,000 productive rearrangements was obtained per sample. Longitudinal samples were available for about 30% of the 86 trial participants. Cryopreserved peripheral blood mononuclear cells were collected before treatment, at response, and at either disease progression or sustained remission. Patients were still on ibrutinib when every remission and progressive disease sample was collected. Overall study results and their limits: Public clonotypes were rare and either shrank or stayed stable during treatment, and the rise in clonality at ibrutinib response reflected expansion of private clonotypes. At ibrutinib response clonality went up, during sustained remission it held steady, and at progression it dropped back toward baseline. Sustained-remission and progressing patients did not have matched sampling times, and lymph node repertoires were not examined. Baseline clonality exceeded that of age-matched healthy donors and correlated strongly with circulating CD8+ T-cell counts.

This clone has a count of ten or more. The antigen it recognizes is unknown. Base qualities were left out, and no much larger clone turns up one base away. In light of the paper, this sample's time point label describes: approximately 2 years on ibrutinib. For TCR beta library preparation, approximately 2 micrograms of genomic DNA was extracted from cryopreserved PBMCs. High-throughput TCR beta sequencing was performed on longitudinal blood samples from CLL patients receiving ibrutinib monotherapy. The patients took part in an open-label, single-center phase 2 trial of ibrutinib monotherapy. The goal of deep resolution MiSeq sequencing was a depth between 1 in 1 million and 1 in 200,000 T cells, and coverage averaged 10x per clonotype. TCR beta libraries were generated with the immunoSEQ hsTCRB Kit. On the authors' methods: Data were analyzed with ImmunoSEQ Data Assistant and ImmunoSEQ Analyzer, with V, D and J genes assigned per IMGT definitions. Clonality, with values ranging from 0 to 1, was calculated as one minus the normalized Shannon entropy of productive rearrangement frequencies. Only overrepresented clonotypes making up at least 0.05% of the repertoire of each patient were included in the public clonotype analysis. Fewer than 15 repertoires from age-matched healthy donors, obtained from immuneACCESS, served as clonality controls. TCRdb took over this immuneACCESS table, retaining in-frame rearrangements with V and J assigned. Such tables are incomplete; in checked studies, under half of the missing clones stem from an unresolved V gene, and the remainder is unexplained. D and trimming were read from the DNA, whereas the V and J calls and clone size are those reported in that table. The sample yields some 120,000 clones; approximately 56% were counted once. Under 45% of the sample comes from the top ten.

Reading from cysteine to phenylalanine, the CDR3 counts 13 amino acids. The retained sequence is limited to the CDR3, 39 bases, with the frame set at the first base. As encoded in the germline V gene, CDR1 is MRHNA while CDR2 is SNTAGT. Deletion took 7 bases off V and 5 bases off J, with a span of 12 bases between the germline ends. Sample: PBMCs, taken after 24 months of ibrutinib treatment. The receptor chain draws on TRBV6-4 and TRBJ1-5; the D gene remains uncertain. The clonotype originates from a human donor with chronic lymphocytic leukemia. CDR3 region: CASNQFLHQPQHF. At the DNA level, the sequence is TGTGCCAGCAACCAGTTCCTTCATCAGCCCCAGCATTTT.